Detailed here is one TCR beta chain. What it binds is unknown. Sequencing used cDNA as its template, made by extracting RNA and reverse transcribing it. Assay: immunoSEQ multiplex PCR; the TCRdb copy retains only in-frame clones and omits some. The sample has about 280,000 clones, more than 45% seen once. As for treatment: oral pan-JAK inhibitor, 5-10 mg twice daily. Those with alopecia areata gave lesional scalp punch biopsies and peripheral blood. These data originate in a study of CD8+ T cells in alopecia areata. Study summary: Each day, treated patients took oral tofacitinib twice, at 5 to 10 mg per dose. Notes on the study in general: Sequencing of scalp samples also includes resident alphabeta T cells from normal skin.

This sample comprised CD4+ T cells sorted from blood, obtained at week 24, from a patient treated with tofacitinib. The receptor's source is a human donor with alopecia areata.

The CDR3 sequence: CSVLALGHQETQYF. Written as DNA, the CDR3 is TGCAGCGTTCTCGCTTTGGGACATCAAGAGACCCAGTACTTC. The chain carries TRBV29-1 and TRBJ2-5; weak D call: TRBD1 (6 bases). Germline V CDR1 and CDR2: SQVTM, ANQGSEA. The CDR3 runs to 14 residues. V lost 5 bases to trimming and J lost 2 bases, with 15 bases between them.